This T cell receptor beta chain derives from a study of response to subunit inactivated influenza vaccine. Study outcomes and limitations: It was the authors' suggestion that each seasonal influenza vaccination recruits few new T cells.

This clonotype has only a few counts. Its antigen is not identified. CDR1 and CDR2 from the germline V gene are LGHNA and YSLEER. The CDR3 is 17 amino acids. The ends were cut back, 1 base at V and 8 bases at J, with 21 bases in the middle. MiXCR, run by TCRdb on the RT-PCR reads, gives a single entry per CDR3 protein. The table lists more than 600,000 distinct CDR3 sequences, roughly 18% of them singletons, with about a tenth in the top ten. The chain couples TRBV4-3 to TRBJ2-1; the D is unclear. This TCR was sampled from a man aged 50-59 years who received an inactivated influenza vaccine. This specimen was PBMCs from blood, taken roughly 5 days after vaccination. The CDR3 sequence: CASSQVFFSTVRYEQFF. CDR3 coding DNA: TGCGCCAGCAGCCAAGTTTTTTTTAGCACAGTACGGTATGAGCAGTTCTTC.